This TCR beta chain came from a study of T cells in Graves' hyperthyroidism and ophthalmopathy. This clonotype came up many times. Patients having uncontrolled infection, another autoimmune disease, pregnancy or lactation were not included. 10 ml of fresh peripheral blood supplied the PBMCs. This CDR3 contains 15 residues. Germline V gene data show CDR1 as SGHTS and CDR2 as YDEGEE. V was pared by 2 bases and J by 3 bases, with 15 bases between. Amplified TCR beta CDR3 regions derived from RNA transcripts. A set of HTBI primers served as the primers for a first-round RT-PCR of the TCR CDR3. TCRdb independently ran MiXCR on the multiplex PCR reads; one entry per CDR3 protein. The data show 350,000 to 400,000 distinct CDR3 sequences, 15% seen once.

This chain uses TRBV5-8 with TRBJ2-7; D remains ambiguous. The receptor was derived from a woman aged 25 to 39 with Graves' hyperthyroidism. The sequenced sample consisted of blood. This CDR3 reads CASSFTEMGYYEQYF. The CDR3 DNA is TGTGCCAGCAGCTTTACAGAGATGGGTTACTACGAGCAGTACTTC.